The rows below give T cell receptor beta chains drawn from one sample of a study of T cell changes during pregnancy in multiple sclerosis. This table comes from immunoSEQ multiplex PCR, and its TCRdb copy is limited to in-frame clones, with some not included. The sample has approximately 50,000 clones, about nine tenths seen once. The input for sequencing was CD4+ T cells from peripheral blood mononuclear cells, taken after pregnancy. These receptors were taken from a female donor in good health, enrolled as a control in a pregnancy study. CDR3s include the opening cysteine and the closing phenylalanine or tryptophan. D genes are given only for firm matches. For some rows the clone size is stated as once, few or many, or as a class when expanded; others skip it.

V gene	clone size	D gene	J gene	CDR3 DNA	CDR3 protein
TRBV2	NA	NA	TRBJ2-7	TGTGCCAGCAGTGAACAGGCAGGGGTCTTCGACGAGCAGTACTTC	CASSEQAGVFDEQYF
TRBV9	many	NA	TRBJ1-2	TGTGCCAGCAGCCTAGGGTCCTTGGGCTCATATGGCTACACCTTC	CASSLGSLGSYGYTF
TRBV2	NA	NA	TRBJ2-1	TGTGCCAGCAGTGAAAGGCGGGCAGCCCATAGCTCCTACAATGAGCAGTTCTTC	CASSERRAAHSSYNEQFF
TRBV19	NA	NA	TRBJ1-2	TGTGCCAGTAGTCCAGACATATATGGCTACACCTTC	CASSPDIYGYTF
TRBV6-1	NA	NA	TRBJ2-3	TGTGCCAGCAGTGTAGGCGGGAGCACAGATACGCAGTATTTT	CASSVGGSTDTQYF
TRBV5-1	NA	TRBD1	TRBJ1-2	TGCGCCAGCAGCGAAGACAGGGATGGCTACACCTTC	CASSEDRDGYTF
TRBV29-1	NA	NA	TRBJ2-3	TGCAGCGTTGATGGCGGGTGGAGGGATACGCAGTATTTT	CSVDGGWRDTQYF
TRBV6-4	NA	TRBD2	TRBJ2-2	TGTGCCAGCAGTGACTCTAGCGGGAGCACCGGGGAGCTGTTTTTT	CASSDSSGSTGELFF
TRBV20-1	NA	NA	TRBJ2-1	TGCAGTGCTAAGACTATATATGAGCAGTTCTTC	CSAKTIYEQFF
TRBV14	NA	NA	TRBJ2-3	TGTGCCAGCAGCCCAGGGTTTCAGACGCAGTATTTT	CASSPGFQTQYF
TRBV5-1	NA	TRBD1	TRBJ2-7	TGCGCCAGCAGACAAGACAGGGGGAACGAGCAGTACTTC	CASRQDRGNEQYF
TRBV7-9	NA	NA	TRBJ2-5	TGTGCCAGCAGACTCGACACCCAAGAGACCCAGTACTTC	CASRLDTQETQYF
TRBV11-2	NA	NA	TRBJ2-7	TGTGCCAGCAGCTTAGATTATCTAGAAGAGCAGTACTTC	CASSLDYLEEQYF
TRBV27	NA	NA	TRBJ1-6	TGTGCCAGCAACTTAGGCGGGGACGGGTATAATTCACCCCTCCACTTT	CASNLGGDGYNSPLHF
TRBV6-6	NA	TRBD1	TRBJ1-6	TGTGCCAGCAGTTACCCGACGACAGGGTTTTCACCCCTCCACTTT	CASSYPTTGFSPLHF
TRBV5-1	NA	TRBD1	TRBJ2-3	TGCGCCAGCAGTTATGGACAGGGGGCACAAGATACGCAGTATTTT	CASSYGQGAQDTQYF
TRBV15	few	NA	TRBJ1-1	TGTGCCACCTCACGAGGCCATGCGTCCTTCGAAGCTTTCTTT	CATSRGHASFEAFF
TRBV19	NA	TRBD1	TRBJ1-2	TGTGCCAGTAGTTCTGAACGGGGGACAGGATCTATGGCGGACACCTTC	CASSSERGTGSMADTF
TRBV5-1	NA	TRBD2	TRBJ2-5	TGCGCCAGCAGCTGGCTAGCGGGGGGAAGTGAGACCCAGTACTTC	CASSWLAGGSETQYF
TRBV5-1	NA	NA	TRBJ1-1	TGCGCCAGCAGCCCCTCTGGGGTTACAGGGTCAGCTTTCTTT	CASSPSGVTGSAFF
TRBV5-1	NA	NA	TRBJ2-1	TGCGCCAGCAGCTGGAGACTAGGAAAGGGTGAGCAGTTCTTC	CASSWRLGKGEQFF
TRBV11-2	NA	TRBD1	TRBJ2-7	TGTGCCAGCAGGAGGCCGGGACAGGGCTACGAGCAGTACTTC	CASRRPGQGYEQYF
TRBV28	NA	NA	TRBJ2-6	TGTGCCAGCAGTCCCGCAGGGGCAGATGGGGCCAACGTCCTGACTTTC	CASSPAGADGANVLTF
TRBV7-2	NA	NA	TRBJ2-2	TGTGCCAGCAGCTTTTCGGCCCCAGGAGCGGCGAACACCGGGGAGCTGTTTTTT	CASSFSAPGAANTGELFF
TRBV11-2	NA	NA	TRBJ1-2	TGTGCCAGCAGCCGTCCCCCGATGGAGGGTGGCTACACCTTC	CASSRPPMEGGYTF
TRBV5-4	NA	NA	TRBJ2-7	TGTGCCAGCAGCTTGGTCAGGGGTGGGGAGCAGTACTTC	CASSLVRGGEQYF
TRBV7-9	once	TRBD1	TRBJ1-4	TGTGCCAGCAGCACACAGGGGGCGGGAGAAAAACTGTTTTTT	CASSTQGAGEKLFF
TRBV7-2	NA	TRBD1	TRBJ2-5	TGTGCCAGCAGCTTGACAGGGGGCCGGGAAGAGACCCAGTACTTC	CASSLTGGREETQYF
TRBV28	NA	NA	TRBJ1-1	TGTGCCAGCAAAGGGGGCACTGAAGCTTTCTTT	CASKGGTEAFF
TRBV28	NA	NA	TRBJ2-5	TGTGCCAGCAGCGTACAGGGAAGAGAGACCCAGTACTTC	CASSVQGRETQYF
TRBV2	NA	TRBD1	TRBJ1-5	TGTGCCAGCAGTGACAAAACAGGGGTCTTCGGCAATCAGCCCCAGCATTTT	CASSDKTGVFGNQPQHF
TRBV9	NA	NA	TRBJ1-3	TGTGCCAGCAGCCGTAGTGGAGGGCCTGGAAACACCATATATTTT	CASSRSGGPGNTIYF
TRBV2	NA	NA	TRBJ2-7	TGTGCCAGCACCCCGGGGAGGGGGGTGTTATTCTACGAGCAGTACTTC	CASTPGRGVLFYEQYF
TRBV5-1	NA	NA	TRBJ2-2	TGCGCCAGCAGCGGCGGAGGCAGCGCTGTCGGGGAGCTGTTTTTT	CASSGGGSAVGELFF
TRBV7-2	NA	TRBD1	TRBJ2-3	TGTGCCAGCAGCACAGGACAGGGTAGGACAGATACGCAGTATTTT	CASSTGQGRTDTQYF
TRBV6-6	few	NA	TRBJ1-2	TGTGCCAGCAGTTACCATCAGGGGTCCGACTATGGCTACACCTTC	CASSYHQGSDYGYTF
TRBV19	NA	NA	TRBJ1-5	TGTGCCAGTAGTATGGCAGGCCATCAGCCCCAGCATTTT	CASSMAGHQPQHF
TRBV11-2	NA	TRBD2	TRBJ2-1	TGTGCCAGCAGCTTAGGCGGTAGCGGGAGTTCAAATGAGCAGTTCTTC	CASSLGGSGSSNEQFF
TRBV5-4	NA	NA	TRBJ2-5	TGTGCCAGCAGCTTGGCCAGGGGAGTCCCAGAGACCCAGTACTTC	CASSLARGVPETQYF
TRBV5-1	NA	NA	TRBJ2-1	TGCGCCAGCAGCTTGATACCAGGGGCCGCCTACAATGAGCAGTTCTTC	CASSLIPGAAYNEQFF
TRBV11-1	NA	NA	TRBJ2-6	TGTGCCAGCAGCCCACCGGGTTCTGGGGCCAACGTCCTGACTTTC	CASSPPGSGANVLTF
TRBV19	NA	TRBD2	TRBJ2-1	TGTGCCAGTAGGGGACTAGCGGGGAGACACAATGAGCAGTTCTTC	CASRGLAGRHNEQFF
TRBV27	NA	TRBD2	TRBJ2-5	TGTGCCAGCAGTTCGACTAGCGGGAGAGGACAAGAGACCCAGTACTTC	CASSSTSGRGQETQYF
TRBV28	NA	TRBD1	TRBJ1-2	TGTGCCAGCACCACTAGTGGACAGGGTCGAATTAACTATGGCTACACCTTC	CASTTSGQGRINYGYTF
TRBV29-1	NA	TRBD2	TRBJ2-7	TGCAGCGTTGCGGGTAGCGGGAGAGTGGCCTACGAGCAGTACTTC	CSVAGSGRVAYEQYF
TRBV19	NA	NA	TRBJ2-5	TGTGCCAGTGGACTCACAGGGTCGGAGACCCAGTACTTC	CASGLTGSETQYF
TRBV27	NA	NA	TRBJ2-5	TGTGCCAGCAGTTTAGTAACACAAGAGACCCAGTACTTC	CASSLVTQETQYF
TRBV7-8	NA	NA	TRBJ1-4	TGTGCCAGCAGGCCCAGGGGACAAACTAATGAAAAACTGTTTTTT	CASRPRGQTNEKLFF
TRBV2	NA	NA	TRBJ2-3	TGTGCCACCGACCACAGGGATGCAGATACGCAGTATTTT	CATDHRDADTQYF
TRBV5-8	NA	TRBD2	TRBJ2-1	TGTGCCAGCAGCTCGGCCCTTAGGAGCGGGGGGAGCGATGAGCAGTTCTTC	CASSSALRSGGSDEQFF
TRBV28	once	TRBD1	TRBJ2-7	TGTGCCAGCAGTACTCTGGCAGGGGGCGTTCTTGGGCAGTACTTC	CASSTLAGGVLGQYF
TRBV6-4	once	NA	TRBJ2-3	TGTGCCAGCAGTCCAAGCGGAGGGGAGGCAGATACGCAGTATTTT	CASSPSGGEADTQYF
TRBV13	NA	NA	TRBJ2-7	TGTGCCAGCAGCTTAGTTACAGGCGAATCGGGTGAGCAGTACTTC	CASSLVTGESGEQYF